These 13 T cell receptor beta chains came from one sample sequenced in a study of OX40 agonist ivuxolimab in advanced cancers. Generated by immunoSEQ multiplex PCR, the TCRdb table keeps only in-frame clones and is missing some. Here the sample spans more than 10,000 clones, about 81% being singletons. The sequencing here drew on CD4+ or CD8+ T cells sorted from blood, taken in a trial of the OX40 agonist ivuxolimab. These receptors were collected from an adult with an advanced solid tumor such as melanoma, head and neck, liver or kidney cancer.

This clone has only a few counts. The chain recombines TRBV30 with TRBJ1-1; 9 nucleotides line up with TRBD1. The CDR3 is 15 residues long. Per germline, CDR1 GTSNPN and CDR2 SVGIG (reference sequence). V lost 4 bases to trimming and J lost 1 base; unmatched junction nucleotides: 7. The CDR3 is CAWIRQGVWNTEAFF. CDR3 DNA sequence: TGTGCCTGGATTCGACAGGGGGTTTGGAACACTGAAGCTTTCTTT.

CDR3 DNA: TGTGCCAGCAGCTTGGGGGGGGAGCAGTACTTC. The encoded protein is CASSLGGEQYF. The rearrangement joins TRBV5-4 to TRBJ2-7; D is possibly TRBD1 or TRBD2 (5 bases each). The CDR3 totals 11 residues. The V gene's germline CDR1 is SGHNT and CDR2 YYREEE (reference sequence). Trimming stripped 0 bases from V and 7 bases from J, with 5 bases between.

The chain is built from TRBV9 and TRBJ2-5; a possible D gene is TRBD1 (6 bases). The CDR3 sequence is 14 residues long. Trimming removed 3 bases at V and 5 bases at J, with 14 bases between. Germline CDR1 SGDLS, CDR2 YYNGEE. In nucleotides, the CDR3 is TGTGCCAGCAGCGGTGGGGGCAGGGCGGAGACCCAGTACTTC. Protein product: CASSGGGRAETQYF.

V usage is TRBV5-1 and J usage is TRBJ2-3; D is unresolved. Trimming removed 1 base from V and 6 bases from J, with 9 bases in between. The CDR3 is 13 amino acids. Per germline, CDR1 SGHRS and CDR2 YFSETQ. The CDR3 spells CASSLLVVDTQYF. DNA for the CDR3: TGCGCCAGCAGCTTGTTGGTGGTCGATACGCAGTATTTT.

This clone has just one count. The chain has TRBV6-1 and TRBJ1-1; a weak D match, TRBD1 (6 bases). Trimming removed 6 bases from V and 6 bases from J, with 17 bases in between. CDR3 length equals 14 residues. The germline V gene has CDR1 MNHNS and CDR2 SASEGT. CDR3 residues: CASRFLGGIAEAFF. CDR3 coding DNA: TGTGCCAGCAGGTTTCTTGGGGGCATCGCTGAAGCTTTCTTT.

This clone is a singleton in its sample. V gene TRBV19 combines with J gene TRBJ1-4; D ambiguous. Trimming pared 3 bases from V and 0 bases from J, leaving 2 bases between. Per germline, CDR1 LNHDA and CDR2 SQIVND (reference sequence). The CDR3 length is 13 residues. CDR3 sequence: CASSIATNEKLFF. As DNA, the CDR3 is TGTGCCAGTAGTATTGCAACTAATGAAAAACTGTTTTTT.

The chain recombines TRBV27 with TRBJ2-2; D call uncertain. V was cut by 0 bases and J by 8 bases, with 1 base left in between. This CDR3 region has 11 residues. Germline lookup yields CDR1 MNHEY and CDR2 SMNVEV (reference sequence). The CDR3 sequence: CASSLSGELFF. The CDR3 DNA reads TGTGCCAGCAGTTTATCAGGGGAGCTGTTTTTT.

Note on this clone: A junction end diverges from the germline sequence, so it may reflect a read error. The same CDR3 can be traced to other DNA sequences in this sample. The chain combines TRBV5-4 with TRBJ2-7, with D unclear. The CDR3 length is 13 residues. Germline loops: CDR1 SGHNT, CDR2 YYREEE (reference sequence). The CDR3 DNA is TGCGCCAGCAGCTTGGTTGGATCCTACGAGCAGTACTTC. Its translation is CASSLVGSYEQYF.

The V call is TRBV11-3, the J call TRBJ2-7, with TRBD2 matching over 14 bases. Trimming cost V 1 base and J 7 bases; bases outside gene matches: 6. The CDR3 runs to 16 residues. Germline V gene data show CDR1 as SGHNT and CDR2 as YENEEA. CDR3 bases: TGTGCCAGCAGCTTAGTGACTAGCGGGAGGGTTTCTGAGCAGTACTTC. Its protein is CASSLVTSGRVSEQYF.

J is TRBJ2-7 and V is TRBV27, with 8 bases fitting TRBD2. There are 18 residues in the CDR3. The V gene end was trimmed by 8 bases and the J gene end by 0 bases; junction bases not matched to a gene: 18. Germline assignment: CDR1 MNHEY and CDR2 SMNVEV (reference sequence). Written as DNA, the CDR3 is TGTGCCAGCGTTCCTCGCTTGCGGGAGGCCTTAAGCTCCTACGAGCAGTACTTC. This gives the protein CASVPRLREALSSYEQYF.

The table lists this clone with a few counts. V is TRBV5-1 and J is TRBJ2-7; D not resolved. From germline, CDR1 is SGHRS and CDR2 YFSETQ. With 0 bases removed from V and 3 bases from J, the gap between germline ends came to 7 bases. This CDR3 spans 13 amino acids. CDR3 in DNA: TGCGCCAGCAGCTTGGAACCACACTACGAGCAGTACTTC. It encodes CASSLEPHYEQYF.

The CDR3 region is CASSSPRVFAKNIQYF. The CDR3 DNA sequence: TGTGCCAGCAGTTCCCCCCGGGTTTTCGCCAAAAACATTCAGTACTTC. The V call is TRBV6-6, the J call TRBJ2-4; D is undetermined. The CDR3 length is 16 residues. V was pared by 4 bases and J by 1 base, with 14 bases between. Germline CDR1 MNHNY, CDR2 SVGAGI (reference sequence).

V is TRBV25-1 and J is TRBJ2-5; no clear D gene. Germline CDR1 MGHDK, CDR2 SYGVNS. Trimming removed 1 base from V and 1 base from J, with 7 bases in between. This CDR3 has 14 amino acids. This CDR3 is CASSELRLQETQYF. The CDR3, as DNA: TGTGCCAGCAGTGAATTGCGACTCCAAGAGACCCAGTACTTC. The entire variable domain, with the rest obtained from reference TRBV25-1 and TRBJ2-5, is as follows: EADIYQTPRYLVIGTGKKITLECSQTMGHDKMYWYQQDPGMELHLIHYSYGVNSTEKGDLSSESTVSRIRTEHFPLTLESARPSHTSQYLCASSELRLQETQYFGPGTRLLVL.